The T cell receptor beta chain under discussion was sequenced for a study of blood T cell repertoires in COVID-19. Study processing details: Nucleated cell number was recorded as an estimate derived from reference gene primer amplification. Some clones are missing from TCRdb's copy, which holds only in-frame ones; the method was immunoSEQ multiplex PCR. Clonal size and the V and J genes are those of that table, whereas D and trimming came from the DNA. The data show roughly 160,000 clones, with less than 90% seen just once and roughly 7% held by the top ten. Per the germline V gene, CDR1 is SGHNT and CDR2 is YYREEE (reference sequence). The length of the CDR3 is 15 residues. Trimming left V 5 bases short and J 1 base short, with 15 bases between. Cohorts were determined from participant-reported clinical history.

V usage is TRBV5-4 and J usage is TRBJ2-5; D might be TRBD2 (7 bases). Input material: PBMCs or T cells enriched from blood (not recorded which). This sequence originates from a woman aged 45-60 years who had recovered from COVID-19. Written as DNA, the CDR3 is TGTGCCAGCAGTCTTACCGGGGGGCCCCAAGAGACCCAGTACTTC. Protein: CASSLTGGPQETQYF.